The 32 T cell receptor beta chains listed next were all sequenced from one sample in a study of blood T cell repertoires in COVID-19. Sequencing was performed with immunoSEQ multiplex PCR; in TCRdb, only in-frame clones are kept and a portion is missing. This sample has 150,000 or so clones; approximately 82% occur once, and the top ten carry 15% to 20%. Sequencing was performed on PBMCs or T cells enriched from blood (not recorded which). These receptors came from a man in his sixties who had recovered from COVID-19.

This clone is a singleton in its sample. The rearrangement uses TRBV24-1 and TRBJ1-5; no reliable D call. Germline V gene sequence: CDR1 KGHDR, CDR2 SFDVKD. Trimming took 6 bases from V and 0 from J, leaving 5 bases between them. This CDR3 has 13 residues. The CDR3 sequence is CATSRDSNQPQHF. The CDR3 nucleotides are TGTGCCACCAGTAGAGATAGCAATCAGCCCCAGCATTTT.

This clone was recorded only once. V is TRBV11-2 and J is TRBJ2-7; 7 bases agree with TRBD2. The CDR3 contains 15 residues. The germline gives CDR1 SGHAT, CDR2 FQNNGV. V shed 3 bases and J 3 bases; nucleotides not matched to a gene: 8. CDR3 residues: CASSLGPPGGYEQYF. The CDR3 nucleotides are TGTGCCAGCAGCTTGGGCCCCCCGGGGGGCTACGAGCAGTACTTC.

The CDR3 spells CASSQQGGNSPLHF. The CDR3 coding sequence is TGTGCCAGCAGCCAGCAGGGTGGTAATTCACCCCTCCACTTT. The chain links TRBV7-9 to TRBJ1-6; D possibly corresponds to TRBD1 (5 bases). CDR3 length equals 14 residues. Germline V gene data show CDR1 as SEHNR and CDR2 as FQNEAQ (reference sequence). V lost 5 bases and J 6 bases, leaving 11 bases between the germline ends.

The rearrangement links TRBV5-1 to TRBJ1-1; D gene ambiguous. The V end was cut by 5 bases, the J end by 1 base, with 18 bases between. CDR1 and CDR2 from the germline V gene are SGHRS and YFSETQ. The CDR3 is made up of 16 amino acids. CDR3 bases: TGCGCCAGCAGTCGGGGAGACGGACCCCAGAACACTGAAGCTTTCTTT. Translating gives CASSRGDGPQNTEAFF.

This CDR3 reads CASSQDSGLAGVEQYF. In nucleotides, the CDR3 is TGCGCCAGCAGCCAAGATTCGGGACTAGCGGGAGTCGAGCAGTACTTC. The chain uses TRBV4-1 and TRBJ2-7, with 14 positions matching TRBD2. The CDR3 totals 16 residues. The V gene's germline CDR1 is MGHRA and CDR2 YSYEKL. V shed 0 bases, J shed 6 bases, and the junction held 4 bases outside the gene matches.

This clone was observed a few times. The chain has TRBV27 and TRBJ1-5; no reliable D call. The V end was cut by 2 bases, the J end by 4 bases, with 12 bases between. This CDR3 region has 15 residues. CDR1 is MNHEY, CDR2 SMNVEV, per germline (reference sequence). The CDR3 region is CASSLRFQANQPQHF. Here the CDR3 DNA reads TGTGCCAGCAGTTTAAGGTTCCAGGCTAATCAGCCCCAGCATTTT.

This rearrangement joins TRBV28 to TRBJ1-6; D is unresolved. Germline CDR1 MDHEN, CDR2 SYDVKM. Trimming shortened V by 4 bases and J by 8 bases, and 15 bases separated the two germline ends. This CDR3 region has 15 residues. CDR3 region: CASSSPQARDSPLHF. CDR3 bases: TGTGCCAGCAGTTCCCCCCAGGCGAGGGATTCACCCCTCCACTTT.

CDR3 coding DNA: TGTGCCAGCAGCTTAGAACCGGGGGGAAGGACTGAAGCTTTCTTT. Protein product: CASSLEPGGRTEAFF. This chain joins TRBV7-9 and TRBJ1-1; a weak D match, TRBD1 (5 bases). The CDR3 covers 15 residues. V shed 1 base and J shed 5 bases, with 14 bases lying between them. The germline V gene encodes CDR1 SEHNR and CDR2 FQNEAQ (reference sequence).

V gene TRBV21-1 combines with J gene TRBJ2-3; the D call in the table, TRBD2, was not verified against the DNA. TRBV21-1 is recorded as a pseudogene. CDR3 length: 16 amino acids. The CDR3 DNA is TGTGCCAGCAGCAAAGGAAATCTAGACCGGAGCGTTACGCAGTATTTT. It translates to CASSKGNLDRSVTQYF.

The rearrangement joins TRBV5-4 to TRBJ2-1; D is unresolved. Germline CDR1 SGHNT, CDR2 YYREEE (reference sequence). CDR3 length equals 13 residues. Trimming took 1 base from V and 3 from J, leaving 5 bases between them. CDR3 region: CASSLRSYNEQFF. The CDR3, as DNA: TGTGCCAGCAGCTTGAGGAGCTACAATGAGCAGTTCTTC.

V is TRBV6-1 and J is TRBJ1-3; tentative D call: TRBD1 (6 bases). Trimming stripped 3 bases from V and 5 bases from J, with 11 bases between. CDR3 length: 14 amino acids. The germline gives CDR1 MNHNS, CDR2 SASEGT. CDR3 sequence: CASSEQGSRNTIYF. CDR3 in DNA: TGTGCCAGCAGTGAGCAGGGGAGTCGAAACACCATATATTTT.

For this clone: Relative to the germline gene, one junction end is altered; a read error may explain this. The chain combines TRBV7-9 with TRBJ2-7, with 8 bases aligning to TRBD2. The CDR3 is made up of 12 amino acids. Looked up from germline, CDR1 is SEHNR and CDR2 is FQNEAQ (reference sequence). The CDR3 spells CASSLGGGREVF. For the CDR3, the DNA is TGTGCCAGCAGCTTAGGCGGGGGGCGAGAGGTCTTC.

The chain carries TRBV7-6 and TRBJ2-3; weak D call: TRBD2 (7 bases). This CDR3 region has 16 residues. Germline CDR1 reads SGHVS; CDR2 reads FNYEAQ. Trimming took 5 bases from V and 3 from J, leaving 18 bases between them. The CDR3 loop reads CASSRKEGGLTDTQYF. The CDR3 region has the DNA TGTGCCAGCAGCCGGAAAGAGGGGGGGCTAACAGATACGCAGTATTTT.

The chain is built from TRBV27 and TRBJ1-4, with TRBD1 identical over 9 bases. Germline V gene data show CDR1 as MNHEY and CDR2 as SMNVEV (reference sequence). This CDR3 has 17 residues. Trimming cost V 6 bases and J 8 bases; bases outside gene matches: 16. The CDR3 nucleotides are TGTGCCAGCAGGATGGGGACAGGGCTTGATACGGAGGAAAAACTGTTTTTT. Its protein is CASRMGTGLDTEEKLFF.

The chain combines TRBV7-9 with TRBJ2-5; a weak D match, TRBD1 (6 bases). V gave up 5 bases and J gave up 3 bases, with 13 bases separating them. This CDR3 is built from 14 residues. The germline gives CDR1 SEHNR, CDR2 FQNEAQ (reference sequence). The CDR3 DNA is TGTGCCAGCAGCCGCTGGACAGAAAAAGAGACCCAGTACTTC. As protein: CASSRWTEKETQYF.

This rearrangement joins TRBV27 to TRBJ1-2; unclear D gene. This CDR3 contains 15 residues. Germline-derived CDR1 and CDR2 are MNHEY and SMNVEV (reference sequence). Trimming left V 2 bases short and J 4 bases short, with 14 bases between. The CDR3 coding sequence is TGTGCCAGCAGTTTAACGAAACAGAGCCTCTATGGCTACACCTTC. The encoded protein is CASSLTKQSLYGYTF.

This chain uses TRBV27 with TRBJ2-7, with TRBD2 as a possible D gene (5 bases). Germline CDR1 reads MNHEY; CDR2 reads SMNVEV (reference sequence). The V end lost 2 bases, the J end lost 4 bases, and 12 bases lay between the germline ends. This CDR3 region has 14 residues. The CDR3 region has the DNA TGTGCCAGCAGTTTAAGGATCACGGGATACGAGCAGTACTTC. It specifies CASSLRITGYEQYF.

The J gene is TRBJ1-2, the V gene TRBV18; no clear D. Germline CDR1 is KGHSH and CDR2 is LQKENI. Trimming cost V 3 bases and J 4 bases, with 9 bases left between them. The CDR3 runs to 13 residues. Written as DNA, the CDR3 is TGTGCCAGCTCACCTCAGGAGGCCTATGGCTACACCTTC. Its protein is CASSPQEAYGYTF.

This CDR3 reads CASSPGLALYNEQFF. CDR3 nucleotides: TGTGCCAGCAGCCCGGGACTAGCCCTCTACAATGAGCAGTTCTTC. The genes are TRBV28 and TRBJ2-1; 9 bases fit TRBD2. Trimming at V came to 6 bases and at J to 3 bases, leaving 6 bases not matched to a gene. Germline CDR1 reads MDHEN; CDR2 reads SYDVKM. CDR3 length: 15 residues.

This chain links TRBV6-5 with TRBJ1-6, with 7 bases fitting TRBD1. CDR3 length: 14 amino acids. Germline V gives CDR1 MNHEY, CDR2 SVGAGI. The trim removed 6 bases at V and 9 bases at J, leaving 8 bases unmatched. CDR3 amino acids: CASSLQGLGSPLHF. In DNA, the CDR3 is TGTGCCAGCAGCTTACAGGGGTTGGGTTCACCCCTCCACTTT.

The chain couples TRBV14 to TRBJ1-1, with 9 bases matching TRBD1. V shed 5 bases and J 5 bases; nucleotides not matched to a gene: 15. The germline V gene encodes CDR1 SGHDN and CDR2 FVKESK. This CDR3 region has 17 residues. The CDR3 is CASSSWTGERNLTEAFF. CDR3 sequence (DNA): TGTGCCAGCAGCTCATGGACAGGGGAAAGGAACTTGACTGAAGCTTTCTTT.

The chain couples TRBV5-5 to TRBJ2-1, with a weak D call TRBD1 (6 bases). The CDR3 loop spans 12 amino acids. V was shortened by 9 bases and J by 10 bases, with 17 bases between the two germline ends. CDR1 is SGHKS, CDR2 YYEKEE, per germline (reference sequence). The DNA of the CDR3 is TGTGCCACCGGGGACACTCCGCTCGAGCAGTTCTTC. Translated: CATGDTPLEQFF.

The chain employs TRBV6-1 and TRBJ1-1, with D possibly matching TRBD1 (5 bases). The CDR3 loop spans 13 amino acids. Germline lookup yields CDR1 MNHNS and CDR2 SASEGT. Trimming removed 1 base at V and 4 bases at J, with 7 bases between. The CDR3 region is CASSEVRATEAFF. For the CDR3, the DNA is TGTGCCAGCAGTGAAGTCAGGGCCACTGAAGCTTTCTTT.

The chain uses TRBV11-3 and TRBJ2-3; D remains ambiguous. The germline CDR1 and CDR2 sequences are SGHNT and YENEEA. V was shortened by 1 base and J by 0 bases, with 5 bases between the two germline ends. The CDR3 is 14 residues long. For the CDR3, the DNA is TGTGCCAGCAGCTTAGGTCGTAGCACAGATACGCAGTATTTT. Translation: CASSLGRSTDTQYF. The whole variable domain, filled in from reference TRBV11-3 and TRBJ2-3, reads EAGVVQSPRYKIIEKKQPVAFWCNPISGHNTLYWYLQNLGQGPELLIRYENEEAVDDSQLPKDRFSAERLKGVDSTLKIQPAELGDSAVYLCASSLGRSTDTQYFGPGTRLTVL.

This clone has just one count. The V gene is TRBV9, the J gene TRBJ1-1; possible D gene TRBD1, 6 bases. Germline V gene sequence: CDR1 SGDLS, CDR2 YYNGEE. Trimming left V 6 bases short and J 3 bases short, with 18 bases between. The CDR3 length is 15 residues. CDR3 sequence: CASKESGAEDTEAFF. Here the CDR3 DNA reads TGTGCCAGCAAAGAATCAGGGGCGGAGGACACTGAAGCTTTCTTT.

The CDR3, as DNA: TGCAGCGTGAGGGGACAGGGAGGTCAGCCCCAGCATTTT. Protein product: CSVRGQGGQPQHF. V and J are TRBV29-1 and TRBJ1-5, with 9 bases fitting TRBD1. The CDR3 is made up of 13 amino acids. The ends lost 6 bases at V and 6 bases at J; junction bases unmatched: 6. Germline assignment: CDR1 SQVTM and CDR2 ANQGSEA.

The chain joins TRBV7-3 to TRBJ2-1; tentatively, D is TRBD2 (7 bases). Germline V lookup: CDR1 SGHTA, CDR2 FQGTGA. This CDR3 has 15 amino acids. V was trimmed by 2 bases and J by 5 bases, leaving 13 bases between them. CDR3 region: CASSLGGGSHNEQFF. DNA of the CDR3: TGTGCCAGCAGCTTAGGGGGCGGGAGCCACAATGAGCAGTTCTTC.

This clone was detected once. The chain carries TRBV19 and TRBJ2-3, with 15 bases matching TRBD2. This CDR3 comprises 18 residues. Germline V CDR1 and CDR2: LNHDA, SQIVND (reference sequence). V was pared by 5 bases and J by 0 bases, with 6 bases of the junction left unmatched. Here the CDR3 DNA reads TGTGCCAGTAGTCGGGGACTAGCGGGAGGCCCTAGCACAGATACGCAGTATTTT. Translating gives CASSRGLAGGPSTDTQYF.

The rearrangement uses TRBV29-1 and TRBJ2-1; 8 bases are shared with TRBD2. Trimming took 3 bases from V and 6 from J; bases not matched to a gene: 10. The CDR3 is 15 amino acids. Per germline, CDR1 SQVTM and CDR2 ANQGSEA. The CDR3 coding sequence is TGCAGCGTTGAGGCTAGCGGGTGGGGGGCCAATGAGCAGTTCTTC. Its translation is CSVEASGWGANEQFF.

The CDR3 is CASSEYARGDYGYTF. CDR3 nucleotide sequence: TGTGCCAGCAGTGAGTACGCCAGGGGAGACTATGGCTACACCTTC. The chain uses TRBV2 and TRBJ1-2, with D possibly matching TRBD1 (6 bases). Trimming left V 3 bases short and J 3 bases short, with 14 bases between. Germline lookup yields CDR1 SNHLY and CDR2 FYNNEI. CDR3 length equals 15 residues.

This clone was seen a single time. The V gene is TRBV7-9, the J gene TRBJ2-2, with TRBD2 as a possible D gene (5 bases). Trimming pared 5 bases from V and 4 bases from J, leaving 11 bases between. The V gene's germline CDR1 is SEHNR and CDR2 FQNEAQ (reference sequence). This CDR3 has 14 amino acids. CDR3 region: CASSPGSRTGELFF. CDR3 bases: TGTGCCAGCAGCCCGGGGTCCCGCACCGGGGAGCTGTTTTTT.

This CDR3 is CASSRDSGGANEKLFF. CDR3 DNA: TGTGCCAGCAGCCGGGACTCCGGGGGAGCTAATGAAAAACTGTTTTTT. This chain joins TRBV7-9 and TRBJ1-4; tentatively, D is TRBD1 (5 bases). The CDR3 sequence is 16 residues long. Trimming pared 5 bases from V and 3 bases from J, leaving 16 bases between. In germline, CDR1 is SEHNR, CDR2 FQNEAQ (reference sequence).